Each of the 16 T cell receptor beta chains below was sequenced from the same sample in a study of identical twins. In TCRdb, the 5' RACE reads were re-called with MiXCR into one record per CDR3 protein. The sample yields 250,000 or so distinct CDR3 sequences, approximately 8.6% seen once. This sample also appeared in a second study, on yellow fever vaccine responses in identical twins.

Sequencing was performed on CD8+ T cells sorted from blood. These TCRs come from a woman between 18 and 30 years old in good health.

The table lists this clonotype with many counts. This chain joins TRBV7-9 and TRBJ2-1; D is unclear. Germline CDR1 and CDR2: SEHNR and FQNEAQ (reference sequence). This CDR3 has 17 amino acids. V lost 0 bases and J 4 bases, leaving 16 bases between the germline ends. As DNA, the CDR3 is TGTGCCAGCAGCTTAGCGGGAATAAACAATTATTACAATGAGCAGTTCTTC. Its translation is CASSLAGINNYYNEQFF.

The CDR3 sequence: CASSLGGEEYF. CDR3 nucleotide sequence: TGTGCCAGCAGTTTAGGAGGGGAGGAGTACTTC. This chain joins TRBV27 and TRBJ2-7, with TRBD2 as a possible D gene (6 bases). There are 11 residues in the CDR3. Germline-derived CDR1 and CDR2 are MNHEY and SMNVEV (reference sequence). V gave up 2 bases and J gave up 11 bases, with 10 bases separating them.

This rearrangement joins TRBV20-1 to TRBJ2-1, with 11 bases lining up with TRBD2. Germline assignment: CDR1 DFQATT and CDR2 SNEGSKA (reference sequence). V was pared by 3 bases and J by 0 bases, with 4 bases of the junction left unmatched. The CDR3 consists of 16 residues. The CDR3 coding sequence is TGCAGTGCTAGGACTAGCGGGGCAAGCTCCTACAATGAGCAGTTCTTC. Translation: CSARTSGASSYNEQFF.

The J gene is TRBJ2-3, the V gene TRBV12-3 or TRBV12-4; 9 bases map to TRBD2. V lost 3 bases and J lost 0; bases outside the gene matches: 4. The CDR3 sequence is 16 residues long. Here the CDR3 reads CASSLFAGGSTDTQYF. The CDR3 bases are TGTGCCAGCAGTTTGTTTGCGGGGGGGAGCACAGATACGCAGTATTTT.

This clonotype was picked up a small number of times. V is TRBV10-3 and J is TRBJ2-2, with 8 nucleotides matching TRBD1. Germline values: CDR1 ENHRY, CDR2 SYGVKD. V lost 4 bases and J lost 4; bases outside the gene matches: 14. The CDR3 sequence is 18 residues long. The CDR3 loop reads CAISGMDREVTGTGELFF. The CDR3 DNA follows: TGTGCCATCAGTGGGATGGACAGGGAAGTTACTGGCACCGGGGAGCTGTTTTTT.

This clonotype was observed many times. This chain joins TRBV20-1 and TRBJ2-3, with TRBD1 identical over 9 bases. The CDR3 is made up of 17 amino acids. The germline CDR1 and CDR2 sequences are DFQATT and SNEGSKA (reference sequence). Trimming cost V 5 bases and J 1 base; bases outside gene matches: 13. The CDR3 DNA is TGCAGTGCTGAGGGGACAGGGAGAAGAGAGGGCACAGATACGCAGTATTTT. This encodes CSAEGTGRREGTDTQYF.

This clonotype has just a few counts. The junction and the germline gene differ at one end; a read error may be behind it. The rearrangement joins TRBV5-1 to TRBJ2-7; D is perhaps TRBD2 (5 bases). The CDR3 totals 13 residues. In germline, CDR1 is SGHRS, CDR2 YFSETQ. DNA of the CDR3: TGCGCCAGCAGCCTCTCCCAGGCGGGTCCCTCATCCTTC. Its translation is CASSLSQAGPSSF. Full variable domain (remainder filled in from reference TRBV5-1 and TRBJ2-7): KAGVTQTPRYLIKTRGQQVTLSCSPISGHRSVSWYQQTPGQGLQFLFEYFSETQRNKGNFPGRFSGRQFSNSRSEMNVSTLELGDSALYLCASSLSQAGPSSFGPGTRLTVT.

This clonotype was counted many times. The J gene is TRBJ2-3, the V gene TRBV12-3 or TRBV12-4; possibly TRBD1 or TRBD2 for D (5 bases each). V lost 2 bases and J 1 base, leaving 13 bases between the germline ends. CDR3 length: 16 amino acids. The CDR3: CASSLMVTAGTDTQYF. CDR3 in DNA: TGTGCCAGCAGTTTAATGGTGACAGCGGGCACAGATACGCAGTATTTT.

This clonotype occurred a few times. The chain joins TRBV14 to TRBJ1-5; D gene uncertain. This CDR3 comprises 13 residues. The V end lost 4 bases, the J end lost 5 bases, and 9 bases lay between the germline ends. The germline V gene has CDR1 SGHDN and CDR2 FVKESK. The CDR3 region has the DNA TGTGCCAGCAGCCTCTGGGAGGATCAGCCCCAGCATTTT. It specifies CASSLWEDQPQHF.

This clonotype came up a few times. The V and J genes are TRBV29-1 and TRBJ2-7, with 12 bases aligning to TRBD2. Germline V gives CDR1 SQVTM, CDR2 ANQGSEA. The CDR3 spans 15 residues. Trimming took 3 bases from V and 1 from J; bases not matched to a gene: 4. The CDR3 region is CSVEELAGGSYEQYF. DNA of the CDR3: TGCAGCGTTGAGGAACTAGCGGGAGGATCCTACGAGCAGTACTTC.

V usage is TRBV7-3 and J usage is TRBJ2-1, with D hard to call. The V end lost 1 base, the J end lost 5 bases, and 12 bases lay between the germline ends. CDR1 SGHTA and CDR2 FQGTGA come from the germline V gene. The CDR3 has 15 amino acids. The CDR3 DNA reads TGTGCCAGCAGCTTAAACTGGGGTATGGACAATGAGCAGTTCTTC. It codes for CASSLNWGMDNEQFF. Full variable domain (outside the CDR3, taken from reference TRBV7-3 and TRBJ2-1): GAGVSQTPSNKVTEKGKYVELRCDPISGHTALYWYRQSLGQGPEFLIYFQGTGAADDSGLPNDRFFAVRPEGSVSTLKIQRTERGDSAVYLCASSLNWGMDNEQFFGPGTRLTVL.

This chain connects TRBV6-2 or TRBV6-3 to TRBJ2-3, with 11 bases that match TRBD2. The junction had 7 bases not matched to a gene; V was cut back by 4 bases and J by 1 base. CDR1 and CDR2 from the germline V gene are MNHEY and SVGEGT. The CDR3 loop spans 17 amino acids. CDR3 sequence: CASSSSYSGRGTDTQYF. DNA for the CDR3: TGTGCCAGCAGTTCATCTTATAGCGGGAGGGGCACAGATACGCAGTATTTT.

This clonotype was detected a few times. The rearrangement joins TRBV28 to TRBJ2-1; D gene uncertain. The V gene's germline CDR1 is MDHEN and CDR2 SYDVKM. V was pared by 3 bases and J by 0 bases, with 15 bases between. CDR3 size: 17 residues. The CDR3 coding sequence is TGTGCCAGCAGTTTCCGAAAGCCTGACCGCTCCTACAATGAGCAGTTCTTC. Amino acids: CASSFRKPDRSYNEQFF.

About this clonotype: An end of the junction differs from the germline gene, which may be a read error. The chain combines TRBV11-2 with TRBJ2-3, with 8 nucleotides matching TRBD2. Germline V lookup: CDR1 SGHAT, CDR2 FQNNGV. The CDR3 runs to 11 residues. CDR3: CASSFREGSVF. CDR3 nucleotides: TGTGCCAGCAGCTTTCGGGAGGGCAGTGTTTTT.

This chain connects TRBV7-9 to TRBJ1-6; the D gene is possibly TRBD1 (5 bases). The CDR3 runs to 14 residues. V lost 3 bases, J lost 4 bases, and 7 bases lay in between. Germline-derived CDR1 and CDR2 are SEHNR and FQNEAQ (reference sequence). The CDR3 DNA reads as TGTGCCAGCAGCTTCAGGGATTATAATTCACCCCTCCACTTT. Its translation: CASSFRDYNSPLHF.

CDR3 in amino acids: CASSLLDSLSTDTQYF. The CDR3 region has the DNA TGTGCCAGCAGCTTATTGGACAGCCTAAGCACAGATACGCAGTATTTT. The chain links TRBV11-1 to TRBJ2-3, with D perhaps matching TRBD1 (6 bases). Germline-derived CDR1 and CDR2 are SGHAT and FQDESV (reference sequence). This CDR3 spans 16 amino acids. The V gene lost 2 bases and the J gene lost 0 bases, with 12 bases spanning the gap.